One sample yielded the 32 T cell receptor beta chains listed below, sequenced in a study of blood T cell repertoires in COVID-19. Libraries were prepared by immunoSEQ multiplex PCR; TCRdb keeps only in-frame clonotypes and omits some of them. The sample shows about 81,000 clones, 91% of them seen only once. Sequencing input: peripheral blood. Receptors originate from a woman in her forties or fifties in a cohort sampled during active COVID-19.

A single count supports this clone. This chain links TRBV12-1 with TRBJ2-2; TRBD2, as called in the table, went unchecked against the DNA. TRBV12-1 is termed a pseudogene. This CDR3 has 16 residues. The CDR3 spells CASSFGAGGYTGELFF. The DNA for the CDR3 is TGTGCCAGCAGCTTTGGGGCGGGAGGGTACACCGGGGAGCTGTTTTTT.

The gene calls are TRBV11-3 and TRBJ2-1; tentatively, D is TRBD2 (6 bases). The CDR3 has 18 amino acids. V was pared by 2 bases and J by 10 bases, with 27 bases between. The V gene's germline CDR1 is SGHNT and CDR2 YENEEA. The CDR3 region is CASSLRGGGSGLAHEQFF. The CDR3 DNA sequence: TGTGCCAGCAGCTTAAGGGGAGGAGGATCCGGGTTGGCCCACGAGCAGTTCTTC. Based on the CDR3 plus reference TRBV11-3 and TRBJ2-1, the full variable domain is EAGVVQSPRYKIIEKKQPVAFWCNPISGHNTLYWYLQNLGQGPELLIRYENEEAVDDSQLPKDRFSAERLKGVDSTLKIQPAELGDSAVYLCASSLRGGGSGLAHEQFFGPGTRLTVL.

The CDR3 is CASIPYYQPQHF. The CDR3 DNA is TGTGCCAGCATTCCATACTATCAGCCCCAGCATTTT. J is TRBJ1-5 and V is TRBV21-1. TRBV21-1 is tagged as a pseudogene. The CDR3 covers 12 residues.

The J gene is TRBJ1-1, the V gene TRBV2, with unresolved D. CDR3 length: 13 amino acids. The germline CDR1 and CDR2 sequences are SNHLY and FYNNEI. V was cut by 8 bases and J by 0 bases, with 10 bases left in between. CDR3 residues: CASGGEMNTEAFF. The CDR3 bases are TGTGCCAGCGGTGGGGAGATGAACACTGAAGCTTTCTTT.

The chain is built from TRBV19 and TRBJ1-4, with 7 bases lining up with TRBD1. Germline V gene data show CDR1 as LNHDA and CDR2 as SQIVND (reference sequence). Trimming took 8 bases from V and 4 from J; bases not matched to a gene: 7. The CDR3 loop spans 14 amino acids. CDR3 in amino acids: CASGRGGDNEKLFF. CDR3 coding DNA: TGTGCCAGTGGGCGAGGGGGCGATAATGAAAAACTGTTTTTT. The full variable domain, completed using reference TRBV19 and TRBJ1-4, is DGGITQSPKYLFRKEGQNVTLSCEQNLNHDAMYWYRQDPGQGLRLIYYSQIVNDFQKGDIAEGYSVSREKKESFPLTVTSAQKNPTAFYLCASGRGGDNEKLFFGSGTQLSVL.

The chain has TRBV11-2 and TRBJ2-5, with D maybe TRBD1 (6 bases). Germline CDR1 is SGHAT and CDR2 is FQNNGV. This CDR3 contains 13 residues. Trimming left V 5 bases short and J 3 bases short, with 10 bases between. In DNA, the CDR3 is TGTGCCAGCAGCCCCGGGACAAAAGAGACCCAGTACTTC. Protein sequence: CASSPGTKETQYF.

There are a few counts of this clone. The chain joins TRBV7-9 to TRBJ2-7; 11 positions agree with TRBD1. The germline CDR1 and CDR2 sequences are SEHNR and FQNEAQ (reference sequence). Unmatched junction bases numbered 4, after V lost 3 bases and J lost 6 bases. This CDR3 is 14 amino acids long. This CDR3 is CASSFGQGAGEQYF. Here the CDR3 DNA reads TGTGCCAGCAGCTTTGGACAGGGGGCTGGCGAGCAGTACTTC.

This chain connects TRBV5-4 to TRBJ2-7; 11 bases agree with TRBD2. Germline V gene lookup returns CDR1 SGHNT and CDR2 YYREEE (reference sequence). CDR3 length: 16 amino acids. The trim removed 5 bases at V and 7 bases at J, leaving 14 bases unmatched. This CDR3 reads CASSPGTSGTSKEQYF. CDR3 sequence (DNA): TGTGCCAGCAGTCCCGGGACTAGCGGCACTAGTAAAGAGCAGTACTTC. The variable domain in full, completed from reference TRBV5-4 and TRBJ2-7, reads ETGVTQSPTHLIKTRGQQVTLRCSSQSGHNTVSWYQQALGQGPQFIFQYYREEENGRGNFPPRFSGLQFPNYSSELNVNALELDDSALYLCASSPGTSGTSKEQYFGPGTRLTVT.

The chain uses TRBV19 and TRBJ2-3; D ambiguous. The germline V gene encodes CDR1 LNHDA and CDR2 SQIVND (reference sequence). V lost 6 bases and J lost 0, with 13 bases in between. The length of the CDR3 is 15 residues. The CDR3 protein is CASSSSRVSTDTQYF. The CDR3 coding sequence is TGTGCCAGTAGCTCCTCAAGAGTTAGCACAGATACGCAGTATTTT.

This chain connects TRBV7-9 to TRBJ2-3; tentatively, D is TRBD2 (5 bases). Trimming pared 8 bases from V and 3 bases from J, leaving 15 bases between. The CDR3 runs 14 residues. Germline-derived CDR1 and CDR2 are SEHNR and FQNEAQ (reference sequence). The CDR3 protein is CASRRGLSTDTQYF. CDR3 nucleotides: TGTGCCAGCCGGCGAGGACTTAGTACAGATACGCAGTATTTT. Combining the CDR3 with reference TRBV7-9 and TRBJ2-3 gives the whole variable domain DTGVSQNPRHKITKRGQNVTFRCDPISEHNRLYWYRQTLGQGPEFLTYFQNEAQLEKSRLLSDRFSAERPKGSFSTLEIQRTEQGDSAMYLCASRRGLSTDTQYFGPGTRLTVL.

The chain employs TRBV18 and TRBJ2-3; D is undetermined. V was trimmed by 4 bases and J by 0 bases, leaving 8 bases between them. The germline gives CDR1 KGHSH, CDR2 LQKENI. The length of the CDR3 is 14 residues. The CDR3 spells CASSLAESTDTQYF. The CDR3 nucleotides read TGTGCCAGCTCACTTGCGGAAAGCACAGATACGCAGTATTTT.

The V and J genes are TRBV4-2 and TRBJ1-2; TRBD1 matches at 7 bases. Germline trimming cut 0 bases from V and 4 bases from J; bases unmatched to any gene: 8. CDR3 size: 16 residues. Germline V gives CDR1 LGHNA, CDR2 YNFKEQ. In nucleotides, the CDR3 is TGTGCCAGCAGCCAAGATAGAGGTCGACAGGGCTATGGCTACACCTTC. Its protein is CASSQDRGRQGYGYTF.

This chain uses TRBV6-1 with TRBJ1-5, with no clear D. Trimming shortened V by 2 bases and J by 0 bases, and 5 bases separated the two germline ends. Germline CDR1 reads MNHNS; CDR2 reads SASEGT. The CDR3 has 14 residues. CDR3 sequence reads: CASSELDSNQPQHF. Here the CDR3 DNA reads TGTGCCAGCAGTGAATTAGATAGCAATCAGCCCCAGCATTTT.

The chain has TRBV28 and TRBJ2-5, with D perhaps matching TRBD1 (6 bases). Germline V CDR1 and CDR2: MDHEN, SYDVKM. The CDR3 has 12 amino acids. The V and J ends lost 6 bases and 2 bases respectively, with 7 bases between them. The CDR3 loop is CASRQGQETQYF. CDR3 sequence (DNA): TGTGCCAGCAGACAGGGTCAAGAGACCCAGTACTTC.

V and J are TRBV29-1 and TRBJ2-7; 10 bases fit TRBD2. Per the germline V gene, CDR1 is SQVTM and CDR2 is ANQGSEA. V gave up 4 bases and J gave up 3 bases; unmatched junction bases: 9. The CDR3 covers 15 residues. The CDR3 DNA reads as TGCAGCGTTGCGGATTTAGCGGGGGGAAACTACGAGCAGTACTTC. It translates to CSVADLAGGNYEQYF.

CDR3 bases: TGTGCCATCCGGGACGGGGGGGAGACCCAGTACTTC. It yields the protein CAIRDGGETQYF. The rearrangement links TRBV6-5 to TRBJ2-5; 7 positions match TRBD2. J lost 5 bases, V lost 10 bases, and 7 bases had no gene match. Germline V CDR1 and CDR2: MNHEY, SVGAGI. This CDR3 has 12 residues.

This chain uses TRBV4-1 with TRBJ1-2, with D possibly being TRBD1 (5 bases). Per germline, CDR1 MGHRA and CDR2 YSYEKL. The CDR3 runs to 14 residues. Trimming took off 4 bases at V and 7 bases at J, with 16 bases between the two ends. CDR3 coding DNA: TGCGCCAGCAGCCTCGGGGGTGGCTTCATTGGCTACACCTTC. Amino acids: CASSLGGGFIGYTF.

The gene calls are TRBV7-9 and TRBJ1-2, with TRBD1 matching 7 bases. Germline V lookup: CDR1 SEHNR, CDR2 FQNEAQ (reference sequence). This CDR3 comprises 15 residues. After removal of 1 base from V and 4 bases from J, the junction contained 6 bases not matched to a gene. The CDR3 here is CASSLDAGGTYGYTF. The CDR3 nucleotides are TGTGCCAGCAGCTTAGATGCAGGGGGGACCTATGGCTACACCTTC. The variable domain in full, with the rest retrieved from reference TRBV7-9 and TRBJ1-2, is DTGVSQNPRHKITKRGQNVTFRCDPISEHNRLYWYRQTLGQGPEFLTYFQNEAQLEKSRLLSDRFSAERPKGSFSTLEIQRTEQGDSAMYLCASSLDAGGTYGYTFGSGTRLTVV.

The chain employs TRBV19 and TRBJ1-1, with D uncertain. V was shortened by 3 bases and J by 9 bases, with 17 bases between the two germline ends. CDR3 length: 14 residues. Looked up from germline, CDR1 is LNHDA and CDR2 is SQIVND (reference sequence). CDR3 nucleotides: TGTGCCAGTAGTATCGAGGGTAAGTTGAGAAAAGCTTTCTTT. Its translation: CASSIEGKLRKAFF.

V usage is TRBV7-9 and J usage is TRBJ1-1; TRBD1 agrees at 7 bases. Germline CDR1 reads SEHNR; CDR2 reads FQNEAQ (reference sequence). Germline trimming cut 2 bases from V and 3 bases from J; bases unmatched to any gene: 0. This CDR3 contains 13 residues. The DNA of the CDR3 is TGTGCCAGCAGCTTACAGGGGGACACTGAAGCTTTCTTT. Its translation is CASSLQGDTEAFF.

The rearrangement uses TRBV7-8 and TRBJ2-1; D is unclear. The CDR3 is made up of 13 amino acids. With 9 bases removed from V and 5 bases from J, the gap between germline ends came to 14 bases. Germline-derived CDR1 and CDR2 are SGHVS and FQNEAQ. The CDR3 DNA reads TGTGCCAGGAGGCCCCATGCTCACAATGAGCAGTTCTTC. Protein product: CARRPHAHNEQFF.

The chain links TRBV6-5 to TRBJ2-1; possibly TRBD1 for D (5 bases). CDR1 is MNHEY, CDR2 SVGAGI, per germline. Trimming stripped 4 bases from V and 2 bases from J, with 12 bases between. The CDR3 length is 15 residues. In nucleotides, the CDR3 is TGTGCCAGCAGTTCGTGGGCAGGGACCTACAATGAGCAGTTCTTC. This translates into CASSSWAGTYNEQFF.

The rearrangement links TRBV12-3 or TRBV12-4 to TRBJ2-7; 8 bases are shared with TRBD1. The CDR3 covers 13 residues. After removal of 2 bases from V and 6 bases from J, the junction contained 3 bases not matched to a gene. Here the CDR3 reads CASSLPGGSEQYF. The CDR3 DNA reads as TGTGCCAGCAGTTTACCAGGGGGCTCCGAGCAGTACTTC.

This chain uses TRBV28 with TRBJ2-1; 15 positions match TRBD2. The junction had 6 bases not matched to a gene; V was cut back by 6 bases and J by 9 bases. This CDR3 contains 15 residues. Germline V CDR1 and CDR2: MDHEN, SYDVKM. This chain's CDR3 is CASRPGLAGGGEQFF. CDR3 coding DNA: TGTGCCAGCAGACCCGGACTAGCGGGAGGGGGTGAGCAGTTCTTC.

The chain links TRBV9 to TRBJ2-1, with unresolved D. Germline loops: CDR1 SGDLS, CDR2 YYNGEE. Between the trimmed V and J ends, which lost 2 bases and 7 bases, there was a span of 7 bases. CDR3 length: 12 residues. The CDR3 nucleotides are TGTGCCAGCAGCGTTGGAGAAAATGAGCAGTTCTTC. Protein product: CASSVGENEQFF.

The CDR3 region is CASSPNANRGETQYF. DNA of the CDR3: TGTGCCAGCTCACCGAACGCGAACAGGGGGGAGACCCAGTACTTC. This chain connects TRBV18 to TRBJ2-5, with 8 positions matching TRBD1. Per the germline V gene, CDR1 is KGHSH and CDR2 is LQKENI. This CDR3 spans 15 amino acids. The V segment lost 3 bases and the J segment 5 bases; nucleotides outside the gene matches: 8.

The rearrangement joins TRBV7-9 to TRBJ1-1; D remains unclear. CDR1 and CDR2 (germline): SEHNR, FQNEAQ (reference sequence). V shed 5 bases and J shed 5 bases, with 9 bases lying between them. CDR3 length: 12 amino acids. In DNA form, the CDR3 reads TGTGCCAGCAGCACTCGGGGTACTGAAGCTTTCTTT. It encodes CASSTRGTEAFF. Together with reference TRBV7-9 and TRBJ1-1, the CDR3 gives the full variable domain: DTGVSQNPRHKITKRGQNVTFRCDPISEHNRLYWYRQTLGQGPEFLTYFQNEAQLEKSRLLSDRFSAERPKGSFSTLEIQRTEQGDSAMYLCASSTRGTEAFFGQGTRLTVV.

This clone was observed a few times. J is TRBJ1-4 and V is TRBV10-3, with unresolved D. Germline-derived CDR1 and CDR2 are ENHRY and SYGVKD. The CDR3 is 13 residues long. Trimming pared 7 bases from V and 7 bases from J, leaving 13 bases between. The CDR3: CAITPLIGEKLFF. CDR3 nucleotide sequence: TGTGCCATCACCCCCTTGATCGGTGAAAAACTGTTTTTT.

The chain recombines TRBV5-1 with TRBJ2-5; 7 positions agree with TRBD2. CDR3 length: 15 residues. The germline V gene has CDR1 SGHRS and CDR2 YFSETQ. The V segment lost 4 bases and the J segment 4 bases; nucleotides outside the gene matches: 10. The CDR3 protein is CASSGAGDVGETQYF. Here the CDR3 DNA reads TGCGCCAGCAGCGGCGCGGGAGATGTGGGAGAGACCCAGTACTTC.

This clone has only one observation. This chain uses TRBV2 with TRBJ2-1; 7 bases map to TRBD2. Germline CDR1 is SNHLY and CDR2 is FYNNEI. Germline trimming cut 2 bases from V and 8 bases from J; bases unmatched to any gene: 9. The CDR3 is 15 residues long. CDR3 amino acids: CASSERRGRVDEQFF. The CDR3 bases are TGTGCCAGCAGTGAACGTCGGGGGAGGGTGGATGAGCAGTTCTTC.

In this sample, this clone turned up a few times. The rearrangement uses TRBV3-1 (or the pseudogene TRBV3-2) and TRBJ2-7; no reliable D call. The CDR3 consists of 12 residues. The V gene lost 1 base and the J gene lost 7 bases, with 8 bases spanning the gap. CDR1 is LGHDT and CDR2 is YNNKEL in the germline V gene (reference sequence). As DNA, the CDR3 is TGTGCCAGCAGCCAAGGTTGGGCAGAGCAGTACTTC. Protein product: CASSQGWAEQYF.

The V gene is TRBV10-3, the J gene TRBJ2-1; 7 nucleotides line up with TRBD2. This CDR3 is built from 15 residues. J gave up 9 bases and V 2 bases, and 10 bases lay outside the gene matches. CDR1 ENHRY and CDR2 SYGVKD come from the germline V gene. The CDR3 reads CAISEGREGRGEQFF. The DNA of the CDR3 is TGTGCCATCAGTGAGGGGAGGGAAGGAAGAGGTGAGCAGTTCTTC.